Listed below are T cell receptor beta chains from one sample, sequenced in a study of T cell responses to AZD1222 COVID-19 vaccine. Only in-frame clones appear in the TCRdb table, and some are missing; sequencing was by immunoSEQ multiplex PCR. The sample yields about 75,000 clones, about 87% seen once. Here the sequenced sample was peripheral blood, taken 28 days after the second dose of the MenACWY control vaccine. The receptors derive from an adult who received the MenACWY meningococcal vaccine as a control. Both conserved end residues are trimmed from each CDR3.

v_gene	j_gene	CDR3aa
TRBV4-3	TRBJ2-2	ASSRPPGTSGGELF
TRBV11-1	TRBJ2-2	ASSLRGQYGELF
TRBV3-1/TRBV3-2	TRBJ2-3	ASSQWDSAGGLNTDTQY
TRBV27	TRBJ1-2	ASRATGDNYGYT
TRBV2	TRBJ1-5	ASRTLSNQPQH
TRBV3-1/TRBV3-2	TRBJ1-1	ASSSRVRNTEAF
TRBV4-2	TRBJ1-6	ASSQDRQGIDSPLH
TRBV5-1	TRBJ2-7	ASSLSSGGSYEQY
TRBV10-3	TRBJ2-2	AIREEGGELF
TRBV19	TRBJ1-2	ASSISAENYGYT
TRBV15	TRBJ1-1	ATSRGFQTGEAF
TRBV12-3/TRBV12-4	TRBJ1-2	ASSLIHDRGDT
TRBV27	TRBJ2-7	ASSLNMLSYEQY
TRBV5-5	TRBJ2-1	ASSSTGGFSYNEQF
TRBV6-5	TRBJ2-5	ASGESGGGETQY
TRBV2	TRBJ1-2	ASREDGYT
TRBV28	TRBJ1-2	ASSLSGNGYT
TRBV19	TRBJ1-5	ASSIDSSNQPQH
TRBV12-3/TRBV12-4	TRBJ1-4	ASRGRGKLF
TRBV29-1	TRBJ1-4	SVAGGMREKLF
TRBV7-8	TRBJ1-1	ASSQGEFVAF
TRBV18	TRBJ2-7	ASSPSSGGNYEQY
TRBV9	TRBJ1-5	ASSAPDREKINNQPQH
TRBV4-2	TRBJ1-6	ASSPEGAGTNSPLH
TRBV19	TRBJ2-7	ASSIRAGGYEQY
TRBV9	TRBJ2-2	ASSETGDTGELF